Here is one TCR beta chain with its context. How the authors handled the data: Using reference gene primer amplification, nucleated cell counts were estimated. Using immunoSEQ multiplex PCR, the repertoire was profiled, and TCRdb retains in-frame clones only, with some absent. V and J calls and clone size are given by that table; D and trimming were obtained from the DNA. Among about 320,000 clones listed, around 90% were seen once. The study recruited people aged roughly 18 to 95 years across some 23 US areas. This entry belongs to a study of blood T cell repertoires in COVID-19. On the study more broadly: The origin of the acute and convalescent COVID-19 samples was the United States, Italy and Spain.

The CDR3 has 17 residues. The ends were cut back, 8 bases at V and 8 bases at J, with 27 bases in the middle. In germline, CDR1 is PRHDT, CDR2 FYEKMQ (reference sequence). What was sequenced was PBMCs or T cells enriched from blood (not recorded which). The source is a woman aged 18-29 years who had recovered from COVID-19. The rearrangement joins TRBV13 to TRBJ1-4, with a tentative D call TRBD1 (6 bases). CDR3: CASSLSHQGRGPEKLFF. The CDR3 coding sequence is TGTGCCAGCTCCCTCAGCCACCAGGGCAGGGGTCCGGAAAAACTGTTTTTT.